Below, 15 T cell receptor beta chains from the same sample are listed, as sequenced in a study of regulatory and conventional T cells in RAG deficiency. Blood CD4+ CD25-low CD127-high conventional T cells supplied the genomic DNA template. Assay: immunoSEQ multiplex PCR; the TCRdb copy retains only in-frame clones and omits some. The repertoire holds approximately 21,000 clones, with around 97% as singletons. These same data were also listed under a study on regulatory T cells. In that study: The primer mix had 52 TRBV and 13 TRBJ primers.

Source material: CD25- CD4+ T cells sorted from blood. The receptors derive from a human donor in good health.

In this sample, this clone turned up once. The chain combines TRBV7-3 with TRBJ2-7, with 9 bases that match TRBD1. Trimming removed 2 bases from V and 7 bases from J; junction bases left unmatched: 15. The germline CDR1 and CDR2 sequences are SGHTA and FQGTGA. CDR3 length: 17 amino acids. CDR3 DNA: TGTGCCAGCAGCTTAGGGACAGGGAGGAGAGGCGGAGGGGAGCAGTACTTC. This sequence encodes CASSLGTGRRGGGEQYF.

The chain recombines TRBV5-1 with TRBJ2-5; D might be TRBD1 (5 bases). This CDR3 has 13 residues. Deletions cut 6 bases from V and 2 bases from J, with 11 bases between. Germline V lookup: CDR1 SGHRS, CDR2 YFSETQ. The CDR3 loop is CASTPGNQETQYF. Here the CDR3 DNA reads TGCGCCAGCACGCCAGGGAATCAAGAGACCCAGTACTTC.

The chain uses TRBV5-1 and TRBJ1-2; 8 bases map to TRBD1. The length of the CDR3 is 15 residues. V was clipped by 0 bases and J by 3 bases; unmatched bases: 4. From germline, CDR1 is SGHRS and CDR2 YFSETQ. The CDR3 DNA is TGCGCCAGCAGCTTGGACGGACAGGGTGACTATGGCTACACCTTC. It encodes CASSLDGQGDYGYTF.

The rearrangement joins TRBV19 to TRBJ1-2; no firm D call. The V and J ends lost 0 bases and 1 base respectively, with 15 bases between them. Looked up from germline, CDR1 is LNHDA and CDR2 is SQIVND (reference sequence). This CDR3 spans 17 amino acids. The CDR3 region is CASSIDLGSGLNYGYTF. CDR3 coding DNA: TGTGCCAGTAGTATAGATCTGGGGTCAGGACTTAACTATGGCTACACCTTC. The variable domain in full, with the rest retrieved from reference TRBV19 and TRBJ1-2, is DGGITQSPKYLFRKEGQNVTLSCEQNLNHDAMYWYRQDPGQGLRLIYYSQIVNDFQKGDIAEGYSVSREKKESFPLTVTSAQKNPTAFYLCASSIDLGSGLNYGYTFGSGTRLTVV.

The chain couples TRBV5-4 to TRBJ1-2, with a possible D match to TRBD1 (6 bases). V was shortened by 0 bases and J by 2 bases, with 8 bases between the two germline ends. Germline assignment: CDR1 SGHNT and CDR2 YYREEE (reference sequence). CDR3 length: 14 amino acids. DNA of the CDR3: TGTGCCAGCAGCTTGGGTGGACAGAACTATGGCTACACCTTC. This sequence encodes CASSLGGQNYGYTF.

This chain uses TRBV13 with TRBJ1-1, with TRBD1 matching 10 bases. Germline-derived CDR1 and CDR2 are PRHDT and FYEKMQ (reference sequence). CDR3 length: 17 amino acids. Germline trimming cut 4 bases from V and 1 base from J; bases unmatched to any gene: 9. CDR3 residues: CASSSGDRGLGNTEAFF. The CDR3 DNA sequence: TGTGCCAGCAGCTCCGGGGACAGGGGATTGGGGAACACTGAAGCTTTCTTT.

With respect to this clone: This sample includes further DNA sequences coding for the same CDR3. The chain has TRBV6-5 and TRBJ1-6; D not certain. There are 16 residues in the CDR3. Trimming removed 0 bases from V and 3 bases from J, with 9 bases in between. Germline loops: CDR1 MNHEY, CDR2 SVGAGI. The DNA for the CDR3 is TGTGCCAGCAGTTACTCCCCTAGAAACTATAATTCACCCCTCCACTTT. Encoded protein: CASSYSPRNYNSPLHF.

The rearrangement uses TRBV19 and TRBJ2-5; possibly TRBD2 for D (7 bases). Germline values: CDR1 LNHDA, CDR2 SQIVND (reference sequence). This CDR3 has 15 amino acids. Trimming pared 4 bases from V and 5 bases from J, leaving 17 bases between. For the CDR3, the DNA is TGTGCCAGTAGTACCGGGACGGGGGGCGCGGAGACCCAGTACTTC. Translation gives CASSTGTGGAETQYF.

This chain connects TRBV19 to TRBJ2-7; D not certain. Germline V gene lookup returns CDR1 LNHDA and CDR2 SQIVND (reference sequence). The CDR3 runs 11 residues. With 3 bases removed from V and 5 bases from J, the gap between germline ends came to 5 bases. The chain's CDR3 is CASSMGHEQYF. The CDR3 DNA reads as TGTGCCAGTAGTATGGGCCACGAGCAGTACTTC.

V is TRBV7-9 and J is TRBJ2-3; 9 nucleotides agree with TRBD1. The CDR3 is 16 residues long. CDR1 and CDR2 from the germline V gene are SEHNR and FQNEAQ (reference sequence). Trimming took 3 bases from V and 2 from J; bases not matched to a gene: 6. CDR3 protein: CASSFLGQGFTDTQYF. CDR3 bases: TGTGCCAGCAGCTTTCTGGGACAGGGCTTCACAGATACGCAGTATTTT.

The chain uses TRBV6-1 and TRBJ1-1; a possible D gene is TRBD1 (6 bases). Trimming removed 1 base from V and 11 bases from J, with 14 bases in between. CDR1 is MNHNS and CDR2 is SASEGT in the germline V gene. The CDR3 is made up of 13 amino acids. The chain's CDR3 is CASSEVGDTQAFF. CDR3 nucleotide sequence: TGTGCCAGCAGTGAAGTAGGGGACACCCAGGCTTTCTTT.

V is TRBV6-1 and J is TRBJ1-2, with D possibly being TRBD1 (5 bases). The CDR3 consists of 16 residues. The V and J ends lost 3 bases and 5 bases respectively, with 19 bases between them. CDR1 MNHNS and CDR2 SASEGT come from the germline V gene. CDR3 loop: CASSDFIAGLEYGYTF. CDR3 bases: TGTGCCAGCAGTGATTTTATCGCAGGGTTAGAATATGGCTACACCTTC.

The chain joins TRBV5-1 to TRBJ2-7; D gene unclear. Trimming took 10 bases from V and 2 from J, leaving 16 bases between them. This CDR3 has 13 amino acids. Per germline, CDR1 SGHRS and CDR2 YFSETQ. CDR3 in DNA: TGCGCCGGTTGCCCTACCTTCACCTACGAGCAGTACTTC. It specifies CAGCPTFTYEQYF.

The V call is TRBV7-8, the J call TRBJ2-3; D might be TRBD1 (6 bases). This CDR3 contains 17 residues. Deletions cut 0 bases from V and 1 base from J, with 14 bases between. In germline, CDR1 is SGHVS, CDR2 FQNEAQ. The CDR3 protein is CASSLALGGRGTDTQYF. CDR3 nucleotide sequence: TGTGCCAGCAGCTTAGCGCTAGGGGGTAGGGGCACAGATACGCAGTATTTT.

The V and J genes are TRBV5-1 and TRBJ2-1, with 9 bases matching TRBD2. Per the germline V gene, CDR1 is SGHRS and CDR2 is YFSETQ. The CDR3 totals 15 residues. Germline trimming cut 0 bases from V and 7 bases from J; bases unmatched to any gene: 5. CDR3 DNA: TGCGCCAGCAGCTTGGATCTAGCGGGGTATAATGAGCAGTTCTTC. Its translation: CASSLDLAGYNEQFF.